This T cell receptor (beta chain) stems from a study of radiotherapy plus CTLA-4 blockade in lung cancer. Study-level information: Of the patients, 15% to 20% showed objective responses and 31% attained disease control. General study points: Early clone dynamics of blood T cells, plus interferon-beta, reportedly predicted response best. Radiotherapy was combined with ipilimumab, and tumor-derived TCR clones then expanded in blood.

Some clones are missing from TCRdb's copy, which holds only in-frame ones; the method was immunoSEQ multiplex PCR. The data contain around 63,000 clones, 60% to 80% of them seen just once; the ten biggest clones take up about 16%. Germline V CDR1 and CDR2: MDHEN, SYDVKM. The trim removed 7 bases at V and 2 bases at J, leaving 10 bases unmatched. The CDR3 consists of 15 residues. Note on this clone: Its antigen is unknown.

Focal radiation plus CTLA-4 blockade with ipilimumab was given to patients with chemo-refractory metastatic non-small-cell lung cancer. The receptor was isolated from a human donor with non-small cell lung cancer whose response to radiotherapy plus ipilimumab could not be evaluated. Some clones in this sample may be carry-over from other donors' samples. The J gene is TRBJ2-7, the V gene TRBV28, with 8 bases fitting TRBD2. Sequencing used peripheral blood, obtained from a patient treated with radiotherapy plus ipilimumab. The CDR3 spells CASNSFRGGAYEQYF. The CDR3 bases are TGTGCCAGCAATTCTTTTCGGGGGGGGGCCTACGAGCAGTACTTC.